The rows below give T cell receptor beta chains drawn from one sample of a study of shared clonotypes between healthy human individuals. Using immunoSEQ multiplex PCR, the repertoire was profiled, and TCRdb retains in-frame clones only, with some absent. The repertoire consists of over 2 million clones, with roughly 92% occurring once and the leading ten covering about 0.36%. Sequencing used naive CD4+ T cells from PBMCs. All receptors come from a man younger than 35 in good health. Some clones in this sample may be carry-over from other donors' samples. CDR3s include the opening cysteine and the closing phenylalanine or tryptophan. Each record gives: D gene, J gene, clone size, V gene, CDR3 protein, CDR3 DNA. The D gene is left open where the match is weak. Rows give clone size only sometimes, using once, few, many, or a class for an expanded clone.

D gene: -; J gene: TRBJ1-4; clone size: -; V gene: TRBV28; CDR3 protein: CASSPAWGEKLFF; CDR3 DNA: TGTGCCAGCAGTCCGGCGTGGGGTGAAAAACTGTTTTTT
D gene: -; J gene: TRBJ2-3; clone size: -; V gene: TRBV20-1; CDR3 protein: CSATGGDTQYF; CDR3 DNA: TGCAGTGCTACCGGCGGTGATACGCAGTATTTT
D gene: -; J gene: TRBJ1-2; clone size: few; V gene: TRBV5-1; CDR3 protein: CASSYQSQGTDYTF; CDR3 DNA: TGCGCCAGCAGCTACCAATCACAGGGTACGGACTACACCTTC
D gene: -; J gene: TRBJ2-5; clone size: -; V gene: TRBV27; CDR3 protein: CASSLTARRRETQYF; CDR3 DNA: TGTGCCAGCAGTTTAACCGCAAGGAGGCGGGAGACCCAGTACTTC
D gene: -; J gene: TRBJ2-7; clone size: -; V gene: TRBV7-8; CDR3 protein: CASSLVTLSVAISYEQYF; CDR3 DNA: TGTGCCAGCAGCTTAGTGACGCTTTCGGTCGCCATCTCCTACGAGCAGTACTTC
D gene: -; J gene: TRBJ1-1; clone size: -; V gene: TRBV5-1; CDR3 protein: CASSLEGGAESEAFF; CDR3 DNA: TGCGCCAGCAGCTTGGAAGGAGGGGCCGAATCTGAAGCTTTCTTT
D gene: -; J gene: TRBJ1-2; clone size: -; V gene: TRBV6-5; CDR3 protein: CASSYQRGGSYGYTF; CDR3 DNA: TGTGCCAGCAGTTACCAGCGGGGGGGCAGCTATGGCTACACCTTC
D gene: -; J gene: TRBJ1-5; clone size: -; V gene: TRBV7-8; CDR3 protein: CASRQTSNQPQHF; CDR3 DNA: TGTGCCAGCAGACAGACTAGCAATCAGCCCCAGCATTTT
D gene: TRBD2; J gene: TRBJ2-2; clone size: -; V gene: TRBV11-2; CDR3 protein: CASSLIAAGVPTGELFF; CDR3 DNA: TGTGCCAGCAGCTTAATCGCGGCGGGAGTACCCACCGGGGAGCTGTTTTTT
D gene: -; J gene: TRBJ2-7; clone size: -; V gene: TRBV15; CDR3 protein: CATSFPGGSEQYF; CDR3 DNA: TGTGCCACCAGCTTCCCAGGGGGGAGTGAGCAGTACTTC
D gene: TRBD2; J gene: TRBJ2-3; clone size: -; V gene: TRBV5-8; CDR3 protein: CASIIAGGDTDTQYF; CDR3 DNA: TGTGCCAGCATAATAGCGGGGGGGGACACAGATACGCAGTATTTT
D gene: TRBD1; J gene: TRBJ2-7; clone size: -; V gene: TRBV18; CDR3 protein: CASSPGQGSYEQYF; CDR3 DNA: TGTGCCAGCTCACCAGGACAGGGGTCCTACGAGCAGTACTTC
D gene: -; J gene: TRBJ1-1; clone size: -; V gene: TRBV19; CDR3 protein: CASSPGTTGAGEAFF; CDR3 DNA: TGTGCCAGTAGCCCAGGTACCACGGGGGCCGGTGAAGCTTTCTTT
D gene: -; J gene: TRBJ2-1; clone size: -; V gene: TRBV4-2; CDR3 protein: CASSQDSGEYNEQFF; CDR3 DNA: TGTGCCAGCAGCCAAGATTCCGGGGAGTACAATGAGCAGTTCTTC
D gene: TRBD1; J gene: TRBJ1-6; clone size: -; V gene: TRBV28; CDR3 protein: CASSLGGQGNSPLHF; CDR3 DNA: TGTGCCAGCAGTTTAGGAGGACAGGGTAATTCACCCCTCCACTTT
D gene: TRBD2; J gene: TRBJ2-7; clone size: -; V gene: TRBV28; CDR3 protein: CASRGPGLARKGSYEQYF; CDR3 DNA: TGTGCCAGCAGGGGGCCGGGACTAGCGAGAAAAGGATCCTACGAGCAGTACTTC
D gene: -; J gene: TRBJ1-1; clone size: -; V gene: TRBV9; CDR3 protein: CASSVGHLNTEAFF; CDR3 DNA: TGTGCCAGCAGCGTAGGACACCTGAACACTGAAGCTTTCTTT
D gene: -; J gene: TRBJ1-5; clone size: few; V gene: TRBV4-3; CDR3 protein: CASSQDSGGNQPQHF; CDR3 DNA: TGCGCCAGCAGCCAAGATTCGGGCGGCAATCAGCCCCAGCATTTT
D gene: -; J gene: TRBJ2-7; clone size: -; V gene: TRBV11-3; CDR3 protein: CASSLGQDYEQYF; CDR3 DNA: TGTGCCAGCAGCTTAGGACAGGACTACGAGCAGTACTTC
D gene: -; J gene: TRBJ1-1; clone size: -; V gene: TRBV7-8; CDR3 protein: CASTSSAPTSEAFF; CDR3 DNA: TGTGCCAGCACCTCATCAGCCCCGACGTCTGAAGCTTTCTTT
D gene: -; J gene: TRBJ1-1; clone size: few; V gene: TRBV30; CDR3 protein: CAWSVRGMNTEAFF; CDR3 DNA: TGTGCCTGGAGTGTAAGGGGGATGAACACTGAAGCTTTCTTT
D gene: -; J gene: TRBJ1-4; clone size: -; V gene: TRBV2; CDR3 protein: CASSERATGEKLFF; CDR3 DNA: TGTGCCAGCAGTGAACGGGCAACGGGTGAAAAACTGTTTTTT
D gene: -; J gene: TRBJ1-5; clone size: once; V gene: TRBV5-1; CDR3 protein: CASSLGPNQPQHF; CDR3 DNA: TGCGCCAGCAGCTTAGGTCCTAATCAGCCCCAGCATTTT
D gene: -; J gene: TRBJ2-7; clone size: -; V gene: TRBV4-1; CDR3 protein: CASSPQGSSYEQYF; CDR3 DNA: TGCGCCAGCAGCCCCCAGGGATCCTCCTACGAGCAGTACTTC
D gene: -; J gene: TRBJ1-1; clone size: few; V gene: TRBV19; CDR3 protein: CASKGLQSSLEGAFF; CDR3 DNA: TGTGCCAGTAAGGGACTACAGAGCTCTTTAGAGGGTGCTTTCTTT
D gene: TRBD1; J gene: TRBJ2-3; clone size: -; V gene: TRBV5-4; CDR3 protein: CASSSDRALTDTQYF; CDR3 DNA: TGTGCCAGCAGCTCGGACAGGGCCCTCACAGATACGCAGTATTTT
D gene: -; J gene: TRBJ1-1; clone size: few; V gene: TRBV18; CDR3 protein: CASSPQGDVSGAFF; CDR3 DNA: TGTGCCAGCTCACCACAGGGGGATGTTTCGGGAGCTTTCTTT
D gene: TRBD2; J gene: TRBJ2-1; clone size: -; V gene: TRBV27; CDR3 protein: CASKALAGARNEQFF; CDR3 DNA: TGTGCCAGCAAGGCTTTAGCGGGAGCCCGCAATGAGCAGTTCTTC
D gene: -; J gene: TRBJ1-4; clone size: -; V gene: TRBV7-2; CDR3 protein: CASSLEYVEKLFF; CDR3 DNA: TGTGCCAGCAGCTTAGAGTATGTTGAAAAACTGTTTTTT
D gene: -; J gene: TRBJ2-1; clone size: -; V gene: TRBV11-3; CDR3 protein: CASSLGGRGLYNEQFF; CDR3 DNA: TGTGCCAGCAGCTTAGGGGGCAGGGGCCTCTACAATGAGCAGTTCTTC
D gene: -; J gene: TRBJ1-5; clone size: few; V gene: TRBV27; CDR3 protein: CASSLGAGGNQPQHF; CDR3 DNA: TGTGCCAGCAGTCTGGGGGCAGGGGGCAATCAGCCCCAGCATTTT
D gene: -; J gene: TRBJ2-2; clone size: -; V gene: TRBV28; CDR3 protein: CASSRGDTGELFF; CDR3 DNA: TGTGCCAGCAGTCGGGGAGACACCGGGGAGCTGTTTTTT
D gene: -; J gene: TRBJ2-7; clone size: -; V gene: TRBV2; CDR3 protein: CASSETRSLSEQYF; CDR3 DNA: TGTGCCAGCAGTGAAACCCGGAGTTTGAGCGAGCAGTACTTC
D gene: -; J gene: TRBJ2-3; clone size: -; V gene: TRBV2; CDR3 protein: CATQPLPDTQYF; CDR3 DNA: TGTGCCACCCAGCCCCTGCCAGATACGCAGTATTTT
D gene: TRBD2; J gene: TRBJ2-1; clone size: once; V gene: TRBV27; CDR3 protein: CASRPNSGRYNEQFF; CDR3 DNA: TGTGCCAGCAGGCCTAATAGCGGGCGCTACAATGAGCAGTTCTTC
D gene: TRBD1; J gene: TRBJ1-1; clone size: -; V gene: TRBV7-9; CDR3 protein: CASSAGTAPNTEAFF; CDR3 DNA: TGTGCCAGCAGCGCTGGGACAGCACCTAACACTGAAGCTTTCTTT
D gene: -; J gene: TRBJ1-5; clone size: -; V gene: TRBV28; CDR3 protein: CASSLGPSNSNQPQHF; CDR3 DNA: TGTGCCAGCAGTTTAGGGCCTTCGAATAGCAATCAGCCCCAGCATTTT
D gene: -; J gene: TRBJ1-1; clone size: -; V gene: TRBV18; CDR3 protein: CASSPRDTEAFF; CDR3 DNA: TGTGCCAGCTCACCTAGGGACACTGAAGCTTTCTTT
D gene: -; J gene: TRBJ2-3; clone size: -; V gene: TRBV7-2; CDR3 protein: CASSLMKGTDTQYF; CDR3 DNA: TGTGCCAGCAGCTTAATGAAAGGAACCGATACGCAGTATTTT